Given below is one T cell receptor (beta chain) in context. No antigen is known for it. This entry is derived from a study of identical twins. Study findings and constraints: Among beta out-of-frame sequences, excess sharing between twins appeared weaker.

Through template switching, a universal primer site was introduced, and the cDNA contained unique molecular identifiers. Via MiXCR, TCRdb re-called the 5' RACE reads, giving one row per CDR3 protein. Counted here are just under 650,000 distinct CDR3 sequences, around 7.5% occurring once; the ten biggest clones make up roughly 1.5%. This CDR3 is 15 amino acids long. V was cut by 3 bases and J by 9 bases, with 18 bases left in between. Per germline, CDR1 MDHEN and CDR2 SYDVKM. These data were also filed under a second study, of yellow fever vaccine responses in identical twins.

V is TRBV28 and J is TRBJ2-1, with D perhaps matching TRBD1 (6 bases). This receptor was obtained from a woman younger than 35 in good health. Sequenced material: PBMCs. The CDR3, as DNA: TGTGCCAGCAGTTTTGGGACATATCGGGTCACTGAGCAGTTCTTC. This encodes CASSFGTYRVTEQFF.